The sequence of this T cell receptor beta chain was determined in a study of shared clonotypes between healthy human individuals. Study-level information: Researchers assigned three CD4 naive, three CD4 memory, two CD8 naive and one CD8 memory plate to each donor.

The repertoire was sequenced with immunoSEQ multiplex PCR; TCRdb's copy has only in-frame clones and lacks some. The table shows more than 2,000,000 clones, with around nine tenths occurring only once. V lost 1 base and J lost 3; bases outside the gene matches: 15. The CDR3 contains 18 residues. Germline assignment: CDR1 SGHTA and CDR2 FQGNSA. Adult donors, all healthy and HIV-negative, had no recent acute infections or vaccinations. Input material: naive CD4+ T cells sorted from blood. The subset here: CD45RA+ positively selected. The chain couples TRBV7-2 to TRBJ2-7, with TRBD1 identical over 7 bases. The clonotype originates from a man between 18 and 29 years old in good health. Here the CDR3 DNA reads TGTGCCAGCAGCTTAGGAGTCTTCCTGGGACAGCAGGACTACGAGCAGTACTTC. Translating it yields CASSLGVFLGQQDYEQYF.